One sample yielded the 5 T cell receptor beta chains listed below, sequenced in a study of OX40 agonist ivuxolimab in advanced cancers. TCRdb keeps only in-frame clones here, not all; method: immunoSEQ multiplex PCR. Here the sample spans over 40,000 clones, just under 85% being singletons. Material: CD4+ or CD8+ T cells sorted from blood, obtained in a trial of the OX40 agonist ivuxolimab. The receptors originated from an adult with an advanced solid tumor such as melanoma, head and neck, liver or kidney cancer.

The chain combines TRBV7-3 with TRBJ2-3; maybe TRBD2 (5 bases). V was shortened by 5 bases and J by 8 bases, with 17 bases between the two germline ends. The CDR3 runs 14 residues. Germline V gene sequence: CDR1 SGHTA, CDR2 FQGTGA. The CDR3 region is CASSPRTQSGTQYF. CDR3 DNA: TGTGCCAGCAGCCCGAGGACTCAAAGCGGTACGCAGTATTTT.

There are a few counts of this clone. The rearrangement joins TRBV2 to TRBJ1-1; TRBD1 matches at 7 bases. This CDR3 spans 15 amino acids. The V gene's germline CDR1 is SNHLY and CDR2 FYNNEI. V lost 3 bases and J lost 6; bases outside the gene matches: 10. This chain's CDR3 is CASSDGGGGAAEAFF. CDR3 coding DNA: TGTGCCAGCAGTGATGGAGGGGGCGGAGCGGCTGAAGCTTTCTTT.

V usage is TRBV4-1 and J usage is TRBJ2-3; 9 bases are shared with TRBD2. Germline V CDR1 and CDR2: MGHRA, YSYEKL. V dropped 6 bases and J dropped 0; count of bases not matched to a gene: 4. This CDR3 is 15 amino acids long. The CDR3 sequence is CASRSSGGSTDTQYF. The DNA for the CDR3 is TGCGCCAGCAGGTCGAGCGGGGGGAGCACAGATACGCAGTATTTT.

V is TRBV6-5 and J is TRBJ2-7; 9 bases agree with TRBD1. Trimming took 7 bases from V and 3 from J; bases not matched to a gene: 10. The V gene's germline CDR1 is MNHEY and CDR2 SVGAGI. This CDR3 contains 15 residues. Here the CDR3 reads CASIRDRATNYEQYF. The CDR3 nucleotides read TGTGCCAGCATACGGGACAGGGCAACTAACTACGAGCAGTACTTC.

The chain is built from TRBV28 and TRBJ2-5, with 10 bases that match TRBD1. The CDR3 is 16 amino acids. The trim removed 4 bases at V and 6 bases at J, leaving 11 bases unmatched. Germline V CDR1 and CDR2: MDHEN, SYDVKM. The CDR3 loop is CASSSAGTGVHKTQYF. Here the CDR3 DNA reads TGTGCCAGCAGTTCCGCCGGGACAGGGGTGCATAAGACCCAGTACTTC.